This T cell receptor beta chain appears in the sequencing data of a study of post-analysis software for immune sequencing data. General study points: F measure clustering grouped samples strongly by preparation batch. Relative to controls, patients had 5 or 6 TRBV segments at higher frequency, with TRBV5-6, TRBV5-1 and TRBV20-1 among these.

Carried by the TCR beta cDNA libraries were unique molecular identifiers. TCRdb passed the PCR reads through MiXCR, listing each CDR3 protein once. This sample has under 900,000 distinct CDR3 sequences, with approximately 57% found just once. V shed 4 bases and J 2 bases; nucleotides not matched to a gene: 4. From germline, CDR1 is SGHTA and CDR2 FQGNSA. The CDR3 has 15 amino acids. On this clonotype: Its antigen remains unknown.

V is TRBV7-2 and J is TRBJ2-1; 8 bases match TRBD2. Sequencing was carried out using blood. The TCR comes from a girl under 18 with multiple sclerosis. CDR3 DNA sequence: TGTGCCAGCAGCTATAGCGGGACAACCTACAATGAGCAGTTCTTC. It specifies CASSYSGTTYNEQFF.